This T cell receptor (beta chain) was recorded in a study of T cell repertoires in cytomegalovirus infection. For the study at large: HLA-B-restricted CMV epitopes that are well studied were used alongside recently identified HLA-C-restricted ones. In public TCR beta signatures, there were indications of both CMV infection and matching HLA type. Study results and caveats: There were carriers of CMV plus the relevant HLA, and cumulative public TCR beta family frequency identified them. HLA-C-restricted CMV clonotypes gave the most frequent clonotype in two of eight donors.

The CDR3 sequence is 13 residues long. The germline CDR1 and CDR2 sequences are SGHNT and YYREEE (reference sequence). V dropped 2 bases and J dropped 7 bases, with 10 bases sitting between them. TCRdb re-called the reads through MiXCR, storing one row per CDR3 protein. Of about 47,000 distinct CDR3 sequences detected, roughly 21% appear once; the ten largest clones hold around 80%. Concerning this clonotype itself: Its antigen is unknown.

The sequencing used CD8+ T cells from cultured PBMCs, collected from culture after CMV antigen stimulation. The V and J genes are TRBV5-4 and TRBJ2-1, with D hard to call. This sequence originates from a human donor in good health (CMV status not recorded). Some clones in this sample may be carry-over from other donors' samples. The CDR3 sequence is CASSFSQRNEQFF. The CDR3 DNA follows: TGTGCCAGCAGCTTTTCGCAGAGGAATGAGCAGTTCTTC.